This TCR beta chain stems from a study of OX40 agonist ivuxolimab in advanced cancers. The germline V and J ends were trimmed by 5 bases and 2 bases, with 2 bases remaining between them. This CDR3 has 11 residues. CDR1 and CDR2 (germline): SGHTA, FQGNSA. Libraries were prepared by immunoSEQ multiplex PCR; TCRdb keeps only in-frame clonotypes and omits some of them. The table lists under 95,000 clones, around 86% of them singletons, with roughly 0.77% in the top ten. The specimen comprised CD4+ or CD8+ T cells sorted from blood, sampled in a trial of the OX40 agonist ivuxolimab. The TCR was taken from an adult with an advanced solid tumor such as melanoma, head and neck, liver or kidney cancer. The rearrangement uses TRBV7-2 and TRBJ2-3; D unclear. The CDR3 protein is CASSATDTQYF. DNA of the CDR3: TGTGCCAGCAGCGCCACAGATACGCAGTATTTT.